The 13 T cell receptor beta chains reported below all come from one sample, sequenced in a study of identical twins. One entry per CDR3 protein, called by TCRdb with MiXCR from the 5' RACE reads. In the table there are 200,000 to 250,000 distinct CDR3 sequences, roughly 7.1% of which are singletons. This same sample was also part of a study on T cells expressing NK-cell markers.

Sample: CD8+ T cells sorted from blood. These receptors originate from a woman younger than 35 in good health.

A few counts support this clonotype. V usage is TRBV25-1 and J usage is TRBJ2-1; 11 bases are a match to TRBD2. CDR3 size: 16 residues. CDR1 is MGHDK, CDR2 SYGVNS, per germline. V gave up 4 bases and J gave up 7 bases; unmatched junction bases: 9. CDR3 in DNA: TGTGCCAGCAGTGCCCCGACTAGCGGGGCGACGAATGAGCAGTTCTTC. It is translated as CASSAPTSGATNEQFF. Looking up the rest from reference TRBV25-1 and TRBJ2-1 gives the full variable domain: EADIYQTPRYLVIGTGKKITLECSQTMGHDKMYWYQQDPGMELHLIHYSYGVNSTEKGDLSSESTVSRIRTEHFPLTLESARPSHTSQYLCASSAPTSGATNEQFFGPGTRLTVL.

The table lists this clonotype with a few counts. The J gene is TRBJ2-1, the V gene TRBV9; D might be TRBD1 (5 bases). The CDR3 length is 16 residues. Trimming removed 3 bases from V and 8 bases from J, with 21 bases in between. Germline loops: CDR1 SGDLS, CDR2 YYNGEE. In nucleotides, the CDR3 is TGTGCCAGCAGCGGATATGGACGGACACACTTGTATGAGCAGTTCTTC. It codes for CASSGYGRTHLYEQFF.

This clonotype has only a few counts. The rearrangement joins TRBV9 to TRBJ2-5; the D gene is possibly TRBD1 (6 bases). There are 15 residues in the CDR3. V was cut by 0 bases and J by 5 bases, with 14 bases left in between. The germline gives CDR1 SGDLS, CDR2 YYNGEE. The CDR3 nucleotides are TGTGCCAGCAGCGTAGGGGGGCCGGTGACGGAGACCCAGTACTTC. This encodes CASSVGGPVTETQYF.

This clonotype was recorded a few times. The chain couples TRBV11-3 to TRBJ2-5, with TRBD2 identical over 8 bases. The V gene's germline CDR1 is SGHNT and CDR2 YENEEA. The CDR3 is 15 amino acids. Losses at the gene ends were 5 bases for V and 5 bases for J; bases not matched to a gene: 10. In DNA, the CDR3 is TGTGCCAGCAGCCCAGGACTAGCAAGCCCTGAGACCCAGTACTTC. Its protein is CASSPGLASPETQYF.

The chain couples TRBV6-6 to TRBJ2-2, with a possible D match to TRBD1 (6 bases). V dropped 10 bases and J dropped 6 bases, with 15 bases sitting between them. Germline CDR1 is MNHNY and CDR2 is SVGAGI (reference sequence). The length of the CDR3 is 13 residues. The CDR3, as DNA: TGTGCCATCAGGGGCCTCGCCTCCGGGGAGCTGTTTTTT. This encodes CAIRGLASGELFF.

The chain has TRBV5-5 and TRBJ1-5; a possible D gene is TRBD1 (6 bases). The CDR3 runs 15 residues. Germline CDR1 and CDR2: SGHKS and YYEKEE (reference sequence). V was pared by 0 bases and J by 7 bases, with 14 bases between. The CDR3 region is CASSLAGAERQPQHF. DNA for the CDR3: TGTGCCAGCAGCTTGGCGGGGGCCGAAAGGCAGCCCCAGCATTTT.

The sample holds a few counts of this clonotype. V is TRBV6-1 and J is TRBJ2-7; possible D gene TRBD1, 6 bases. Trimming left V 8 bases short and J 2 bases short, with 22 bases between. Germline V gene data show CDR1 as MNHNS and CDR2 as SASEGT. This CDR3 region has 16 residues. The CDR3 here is CASPPRAGQPTYEQYF. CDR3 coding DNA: TGTGCCAGCCCCCCCCGGGCAGGACAGCCCACCTACGAGCAGTACTTC.

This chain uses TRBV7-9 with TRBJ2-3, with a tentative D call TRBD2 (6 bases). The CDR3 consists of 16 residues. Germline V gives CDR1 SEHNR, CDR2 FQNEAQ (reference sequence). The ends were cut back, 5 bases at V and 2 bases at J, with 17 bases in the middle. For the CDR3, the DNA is TGTGCCAGCAGCCCGGTAGGGGAGGCGAACACAGATACGCAGTATTTT. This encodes CASSPVGEANTDTQYF.

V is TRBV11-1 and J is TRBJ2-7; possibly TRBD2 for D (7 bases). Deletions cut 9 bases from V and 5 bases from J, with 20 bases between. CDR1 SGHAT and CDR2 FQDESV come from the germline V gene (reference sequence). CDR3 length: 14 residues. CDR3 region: CARGHRGGINEQYF. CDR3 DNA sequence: TGTGCCAGGGGTCACCGCGGGGGCATCAACGAGCAGTACTTC.

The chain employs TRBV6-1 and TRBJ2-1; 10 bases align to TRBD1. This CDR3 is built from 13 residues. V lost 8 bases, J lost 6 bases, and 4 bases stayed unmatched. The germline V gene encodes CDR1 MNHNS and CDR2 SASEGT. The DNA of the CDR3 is TGTGCCAGCCAGACAGGGGGCCTCAATGAGCAGTTCTTC. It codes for CASQTGGLNEQFF.

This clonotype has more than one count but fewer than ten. For the CDR3, the DNA is TGTGCCAGCAGCTTAAACGGGCCTCAACTCCACGAGCAGTACTTC. Encoded protein: CASSLNGPQLHEQYF. The V gene is TRBV13, the J gene TRBJ2-7; D is unresolved. The CDR3 sequence is 15 residues long. Germline CDR1 is PRHDT and CDR2 is FYEKMQ (reference sequence). V was cut by 2 bases and J by 5 bases, with 16 bases left in between.

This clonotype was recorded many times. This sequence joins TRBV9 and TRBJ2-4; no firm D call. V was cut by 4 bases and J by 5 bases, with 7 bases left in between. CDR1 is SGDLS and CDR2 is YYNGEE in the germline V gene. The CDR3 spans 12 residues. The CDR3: CASSSLENIQYF. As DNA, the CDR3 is TGTGCCAGCAGCTCATTGGAAAACATTCAGTACTTC. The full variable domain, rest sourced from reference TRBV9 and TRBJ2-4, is DSGVTQTPKHLITATGQRVTLRCSPRSGDLSVYWYQQSLDQGLQFLIQYYNGEERAKGNILERFSAQQFPDLHSELNLSSLELGDSALYFCASSSLENIQYFGAGTRLSVL.

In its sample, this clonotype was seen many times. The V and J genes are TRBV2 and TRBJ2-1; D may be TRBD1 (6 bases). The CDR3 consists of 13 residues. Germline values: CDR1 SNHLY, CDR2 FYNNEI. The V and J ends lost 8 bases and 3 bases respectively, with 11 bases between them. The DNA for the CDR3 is TGTGCCAGCGTAACAGGGAGCTACAATGAGCAGTTCTTC. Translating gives CASVTGSYNEQFF.